This T cell receptor (beta chain) was captured by sequencing in a study of cytomegalovirus exposure and HLA in healthy donors. The PCR employed 60 Vbeta primers together with 13 Jbeta primers. The protocol was immunoSEQ multiplex PCR, while the TCRdb copy is restricted to in-frame clones and leaves out a portion. Here the sample spans roughly 200,000 clones, 65% to 90% being singletons. The germline gives CDR1 SGHDT, CDR2 YYEEEE. J was trimmed by 5 bases and V by 0 bases; bases with no gene match: 11. The length of the CDR3 is 18 residues. The sequence derives from a woman in her 50s in good health and CMV-seronegative. The material sequenced was PBMCs. V gene TRBV5-6 combines with J gene TRBJ2-5, with 12 nucleotides matching TRBD2. CDR3 DNA: TGTGCCAGCAGCTTGGCGACTAGCGGGAGAGATTCGAAGGAGACCCAGTACTTC. It translates to CASSLATSGRDSKETQYF. The variable domain in full, completed from reference TRBV5-6 and TRBJ2-5, reads DAGVTQSPTHLIKTRGQQVTLRCSPKSGHDTVSWYQQALGQGPQFIFQYYEEEERQRGNFPDRFSGHQFPNYSSELNVNALLLGDSALYLCASSLATSGRDSKETQYFGPGTRLLVL.